A selection of T cell receptor beta chains follows, all from one sample in a study of blood T cells in healthy people across ages. MiXCR, applied by TCRdb to the 5' RACE reads, yields one record per CDR3 protein. This table holds roughly 1,700,000 distinct CDR3 sequences, roughly 27% found once. Specimen: blood. The receptors stem from a woman aged 25 to 39 in good health. Both conserved end residues are trimmed from each CDR3. D genes are given only for firm matches.

TRBV7-9	TRBD1	TRBJ2-4	ASSFPGTGVRNIQY
TRBV6-5	TRBD1	TRBJ2-6	ASSRDRVSGANVLT
TRBV20-1	TRBD1	TRBJ1-5	SARQGEAGNQPQH
TRBV12-3/TRBV12-4	TRBD2	TRBJ2-2	ANRGTSGSPGELF
TRBV12-5	TRBD1	TRBJ1-6	ASGLSGGGSPLH
TRBV6-6	NA	TRBJ2-3	ASSYSKVGDTQY
TRBV12-3/TRBV12-4	NA	TRBJ2-5	ASRPLETTRETQY
TRBV7-8	TRBD1	TRBJ2-7	ASREDRASYEQY
TRBV5-1	TRBD1	TRBJ1-2	ASSPTGGSNYGYT
TRBV3-1	NA	TRBJ1-4	ASSKTGINEKLF
TRBV5-1	NA	TRBJ2-1	ASSLAGVYSYNEQF
TRBV10-3	TRBD2	TRBJ2-3	AISSSGYTDTQY
TRBV6-5	NA	TRBJ2-7	ASSSYFGSSYEQY
TRBV5-1	TRBD1	TRBJ2-7	ASSWGDRGITHEQY
TRBV7-9	NA	TRBJ2-4	ASSPTTGGEEY
TRBV19	NA	TRBJ2-1	ASNYNRDHEQF
TRBV4-3	NA	TRBJ1-1	ASSQEGGMNTEAF